The text below deals with one T cell receptor beta chain. The participants were between roughly 18 and 89 years old and came from roughly 25 US areas. Cohorts were assigned according to the clinical history that participants reported. Recovered Cohort 3 donors showed two negative PCRs, clearance, or symptom resolution. This sample was included in a study of blood T cell repertoires in COVID-19. Across the whole study: Acute and convalescent COVID-19 samples came from the United States, Italy and Spain.

This CDR3 is built from 18 residues. CDR1 SEHNR and CDR2 FQNEAQ come from the germline V gene (reference sequence). Trimming cost V 10 bases and J 0 bases, with 22 bases left between them. Sequencing used immunoSEQ multiplex PCR; TCRdb keeps in-frame clones, though not all of them. The sample has 200,000 to 250,000 clones, approximately 83% seen once. The specimen was PBMCs or T cells enriched from blood (not recorded which). The sequence came from an older woman who had recovered from COVID-19. The chain is built from TRBV7-9 and TRBJ2-6; D is possibly TRBD2 (7 bases). The CDR3 nucleotides read TGTGCCATCGACCCTAAGGGGGGGCTACCCTCTGGGGCCAACGTCCTGACTTTC. Amino acid sequence: CAIDPKGGLPSGANVLTF.